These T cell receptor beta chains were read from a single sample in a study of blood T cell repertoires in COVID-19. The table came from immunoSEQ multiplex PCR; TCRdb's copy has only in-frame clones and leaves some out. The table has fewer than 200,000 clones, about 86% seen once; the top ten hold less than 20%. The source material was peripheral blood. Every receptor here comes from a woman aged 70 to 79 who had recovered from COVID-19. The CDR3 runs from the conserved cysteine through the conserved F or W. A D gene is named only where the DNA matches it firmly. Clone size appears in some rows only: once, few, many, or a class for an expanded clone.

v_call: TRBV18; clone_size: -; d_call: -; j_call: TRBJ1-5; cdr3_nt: TGTGCCAGCTCACGGGCAGGGGATAGCAATCAGCCCCAGCATTTT; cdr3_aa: CASSRAGDSNQPQHF
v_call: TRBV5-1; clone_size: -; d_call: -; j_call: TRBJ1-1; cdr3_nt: TGCGCCAGCAGCCCGGCAGGCATATGGAACACTGAAGCTTTCTTT; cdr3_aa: CASSPAGIWNTEAFF
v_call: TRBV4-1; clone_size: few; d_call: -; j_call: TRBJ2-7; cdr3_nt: TGCGCCAGCAGCCCTCTTAACACCCTCTCCTACGAGCAGTACTTC; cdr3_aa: CASSPLNTLSYEQYF
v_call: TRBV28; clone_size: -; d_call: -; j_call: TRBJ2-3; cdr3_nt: TGTGCCAGCAGTTCCCCCGGTCTGGGTAGCTTAGATACGCAGTATTTT; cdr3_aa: CASSSPGLGSLDTQYF
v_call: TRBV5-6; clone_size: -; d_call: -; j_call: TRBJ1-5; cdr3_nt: TGTGCCAGCAGCTTGGCCGGGGGGGTACGAGAGCCCCAGCATTTT; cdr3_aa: CASSLAGGVREPQHF
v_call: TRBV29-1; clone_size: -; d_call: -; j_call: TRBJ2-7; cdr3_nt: TGCAGCGTTGGGGGAGAGTACGAGCAGTACTTC; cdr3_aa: CSVGGEYEQYF
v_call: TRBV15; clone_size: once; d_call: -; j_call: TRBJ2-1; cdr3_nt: TGTGCCACCAGCAGAGATAGGGGGAATGAGCAGTTCTTC; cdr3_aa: CATSRDRGNEQFF
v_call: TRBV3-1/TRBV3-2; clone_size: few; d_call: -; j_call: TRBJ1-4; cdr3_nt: TGTGCCAGCAGCCCGAGGGCCCCTAATGAAAAACTGTTTTTT; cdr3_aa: CASSPRAPNEKLFF
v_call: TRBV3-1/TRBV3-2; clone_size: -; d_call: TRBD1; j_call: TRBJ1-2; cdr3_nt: TGTGCCAGCAGAACAGGGGGCTCTAGCTATGGCTACACCTTC; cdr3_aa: CASRTGGSSYGYTF
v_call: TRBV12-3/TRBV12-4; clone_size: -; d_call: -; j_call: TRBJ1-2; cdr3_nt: TGTGCCAGCAGTTTAGGGCAGGGGTACACCTTC; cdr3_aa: CASSLGQGYTF
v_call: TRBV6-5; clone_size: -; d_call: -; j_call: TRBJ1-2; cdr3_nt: TGTGCCAGCAGCCCCGTCCGGGGAAACTATGGCTACACCTTC; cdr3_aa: CASSPVRGNYGYTF
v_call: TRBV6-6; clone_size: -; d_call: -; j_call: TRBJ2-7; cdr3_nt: TGTGCCAGCACAGGGGCCCCTGCCGAGCAGTACTTC; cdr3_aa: CASTGAPAEQYF
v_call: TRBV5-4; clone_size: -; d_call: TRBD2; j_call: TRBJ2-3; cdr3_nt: TGTGCCAGCAGCCCGGGGGGGAGCACAGATACGCAGTATTTT; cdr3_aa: CASSPGGSTDTQYF
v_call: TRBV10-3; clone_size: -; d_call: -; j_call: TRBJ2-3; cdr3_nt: TGTGCCATCAGTGAGGGGGGGGGCGGCGGCACAGATACGCAGTATTTT; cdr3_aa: CAISEGGGGGTDTQYF
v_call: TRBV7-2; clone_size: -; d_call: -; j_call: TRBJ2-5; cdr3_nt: TGTGCCAGCAGCCCCCGTCGAGGCGGAGCCGGACAAGAGACCCAGTACTTC; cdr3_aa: CASSPRRGGAGQETQYF
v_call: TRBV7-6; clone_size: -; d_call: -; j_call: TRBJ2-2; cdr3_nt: TGTGCCAGCAGCGGTGGAGGGCCCCGGGGCACCGGGGAGCTGTTTTTT; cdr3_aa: CASSGGGPRGTGELFF
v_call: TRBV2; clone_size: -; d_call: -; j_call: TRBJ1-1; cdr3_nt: TGTGCCAGCAATTCACAGTACACTGAAGCTTTCTTT; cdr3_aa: CASNSQYTEAFF
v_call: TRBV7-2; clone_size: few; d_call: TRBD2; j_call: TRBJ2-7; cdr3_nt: TGTGCCAGCAGCTTAGACCTCGGCGGGGGAGTCTACGAGCAGTACTTC; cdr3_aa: CASSLDLGGGVYEQYF
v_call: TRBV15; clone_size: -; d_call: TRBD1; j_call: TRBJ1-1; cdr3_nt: TGTGCCACCATGGGGACAGGGGATATGAACACTGAAGCTTTCTTT; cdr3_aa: CATMGTGDMNTEAFF
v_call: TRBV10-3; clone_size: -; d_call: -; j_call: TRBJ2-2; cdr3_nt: TGTGCCATCAGTGCCAGGGCGTGGGTCGGGGAGCTGTTTTTT; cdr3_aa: CAISARAWVGELFF
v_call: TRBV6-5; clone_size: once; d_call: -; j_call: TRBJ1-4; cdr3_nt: TGTGCCACCCTCGGGGAAAAACTGTTTTTT; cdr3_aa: CATLGEKLFF
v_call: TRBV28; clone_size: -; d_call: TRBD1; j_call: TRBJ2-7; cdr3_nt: TGTGCCAGCGTTGCAGGGGGCTTCGGCGAGCAGTACTTC; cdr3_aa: CASVAGGFGEQYF
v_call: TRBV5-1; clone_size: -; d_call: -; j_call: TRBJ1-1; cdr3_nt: TGCGCCAGCAGCCCCGCCAGCGAGGCTGAAGCTTTCTTT; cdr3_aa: CASSPASEAEAFF
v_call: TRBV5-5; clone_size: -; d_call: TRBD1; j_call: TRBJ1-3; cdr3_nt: TGTGCCAGCAGCTTCCCCCCCCAGGGGGCGTCTGGAAACACCATATATTTT; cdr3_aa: CASSFPPQGASGNTIYF
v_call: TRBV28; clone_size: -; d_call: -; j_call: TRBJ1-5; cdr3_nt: TGTGCCAGCAGTTCCGTTTTTCAGCCCCAGCATTTT; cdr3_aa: CASSSVFQPQHF
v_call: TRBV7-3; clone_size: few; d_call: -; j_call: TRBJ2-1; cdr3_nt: TGTGCCAGCAGCTCTCGTAGGTCAGGGGATGAGCAGTTCTTC; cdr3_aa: CASSSRRSGDEQFF
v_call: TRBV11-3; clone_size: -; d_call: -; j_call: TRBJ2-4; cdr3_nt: TGTGCCAGCAGCTTAGATCAGAAAAACATTCAGTACTTC; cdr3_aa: CASSLDQKNIQYF
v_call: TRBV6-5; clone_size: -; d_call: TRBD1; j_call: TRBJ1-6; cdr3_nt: TGTGCCAGCAGTTACTCAGGCAGGGGGTATGATTCACCCCTCCACTTT; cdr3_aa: CASSYSGRGYDSPLHF